Listed below are T cell receptor beta chains from one sample, sequenced in a study of blood T cell repertoires in COVID-19. Here immunoSEQ multiplex PCR was the method, and the copy in TCRdb shows in-frame clones only, minus some. The data hold some 130,000 clones, with 80% observed a single time. The source material was peripheral blood. These receptors originate from a man aged 65 to 85 with acute or convalescent COVID-19. The CDR3 runs from the conserved cysteine through the conserved F or W.

V: TRBV30; J: TRBJ1-5; length: 14; CDR3: CAWSVTGSNQPQHF
V: TRBV14; J: TRBJ2-3; length: 14; CDR3: CASSPLRGPDTQYF
V: TRBV11-2; J: TRBJ2-2; length: 11; CDR3: CASSLDQELFF
V: TRBV28; J: TRBJ1-3; length: 17; CDR3: CASSTIGSFGSGNTIYF
V: TRBV5-6; J: TRBJ2-2; length: 18; CDR3: CASSHRRGSGALTGELFF
V: TRBV2; J: TRBJ2-6; length: 16; CDR3: CASQTGSDAGANVLTF
V: TRBV4-2; J: TRBJ2-1; length: 14; CDR3: CASSQGGTGVEQFF
V: TRBV4-2; J: TRBJ1-6; length: 18; CDR3: CASSQDGKVSSYNSPLHF
V: TRBV5-4; J: TRBJ2-2; length: 17; CDR3: CASSHRRGPRGTGELFF
V: TRBV7-3; J: TRBJ2-1; length: 14; CDR3: CADPVGSSYNEQFF
V: TRBV6-5; J: TRBJ1-2; length: 15; CDR3: CASNDRQIPNYGYTF
V: TRBV16; J: TRBJ1-2; length: 16; CDR3: CASSPAGGEGFYGYTF
V: TRBV5-8; J: TRBJ2-3; length: 16; CDR3: CASSLGLAVSTDTQYF
V: TRBV11-2; J: TRBJ2-2; length: 16; CDR3: CASSLLAGGNTGELFF
V: TRBV19; J: TRBJ1-5; length: 13; CDR3: CASSTTGNQPQHF
V: TRBV19; J: TRBJ2-6; length: 16; CDR3: CASRDTGGSGANVLTF
V: TRBV28; J: TRBJ2-2; length: 15; CDR3: CASTSGGADTGELFF
V: TRBV2; J: TRBJ1-5; length: 14; CDR3: CASSRTGLDQPQHF
V: TRBV3-1/TRBV3-2; J: TRBJ2-1; length: 15; CDR3: CASSQSGGSYNEQFF
V: TRBV6-5; J: TRBJ1-1; length: 13; CDR3: CASSLGQGTEAFF
V: TRBV28; J: TRBJ1-2; length: 16; CDR3: CASSLSVGQGMDGYTF
V: TRBV7-6; J: TRBJ2-5; length: 14; CDR3: CASSPTGGGETQYF
V: TRBV18; J: TRBJ2-6; length: 18; CDR3: CASPQQGAISSGANVLTF
V: TRBV15; J: TRBJ2-7; length: 14; CDR3: CATSRDSGGYEQYF
V: TRBV10-3; J: TRBJ1-2; length: 13; CDR3: CATRNGQSYGYTF
V: TRBV11-2; J: TRBJ2-7; length: 14; CDR3: CASSLRGQSHEQYF
V: TRBV30; J: TRBJ2-5; length: 15; CDR3: CAWSTGLAGEETQYF
V: TRBV29-1; J: TRBJ2-3; length: 14; CDR3: CSVVRTGPTDTQYF
V: TRBV3-1/TRBV3-2; J: TRBJ2-3; length: 14; CDR3: CASSAGGPLDTQYF
V: TRBV7-8; J: TRBJ2-5; length: 16; CDR3: CASSLGLAGAARTQYF
V: TRBV2; J: TRBJ2-1; length: 13; CDR3: CASTGGTYNEQFF
V: TRBV11-2; J: TRBJ1-1; length: 16; CDR3: CASTPGTGRGTTEAFF
V: TRBV15; J: TRBJ1-4; length: 13; CDR3: CATNPSGGEKLFF
V: TRBV6-5; J: TRBJ2-1; length: 15; CDR3: CASTGLAGSSNEQFF
V: TRBV6-5; J: TRBJ1-1; length: 13; CDR3: CASRFSLVYEAFF
V: TRBV29-1; J: TRBJ1-2; length: 15; CDR3: CSVSGTGEYSYGYTF
V: TRBV30; J: TRBJ1-2; length: 11; CDR3: CAWSLGDGYTF
V: TRBV27; J: TRBJ1-2; length: 15; CDR3: CASSLVAGGGYGYTF
V: TRBV6-5; J: TRBJ1-2; length: 15; CDR3: CASTAGGARNYGYTF
V: TRBV18; J: TRBJ1-6; length: 15; CDR3: CASSLDSSYNSPLHF
V: TRBV6-6; J: TRBJ1-1; length: 13; CDR3: CATRDPTESEAFF
V: TRBV19; J: TRBJ1-5; length: 13; CDR3: CASSIGRNQPQHF
V: TRBV10-2; J: TRBJ2-7; length: 11; CDR3: CASGPLHEQYF
V: TRBV5-6; J: TRBJ1-6; length: 15; CDR3: CASSLGLEGNSPLHF
V: TRBV5-1; J: TRBJ1-3; length: 17; CDR3: CASSPSGTGGSGNTIYF
V: TRBV10-2; J: TRBJ1-2; length: 15; CDR3: CASSEIWSVNYGYTF
V: TRBV6-6; J: TRBJ1-5; length: 15; CDR3: CASSYVQGDNQPQHF
V: TRBV7-5; J: TRBJ1-2; length: 17; CDR3: CARRQCPGQGVSYGYTF
V: TRBV2; J: TRBJ1-1; length: 15; CDR3: CASGLSGQGRTEAFF
V: TRBV9; J: TRBJ2-1; length: 16; CDR3: CASSVATSGGAHEQFF
V: TRBV6-1; J: TRBJ1-5; length: 16; CDR3: CASSGGTYSSNQPQHF
V: TRBV27; J: TRBJ1-1; length: 15; CDR3: CASSLSARRRTEAFF
V: TRBV14; J: TRBJ1-5; length: 16; CDR3: CASSQGQGAGNQPQHF
V: TRBV10-1; J: TRBJ1-6; length: 13; CDR3: CASSAGGGSPLHF
V: TRBV7-3; J: TRBJ1-1; length: 13; CDR3: CASSLRANTEAFF